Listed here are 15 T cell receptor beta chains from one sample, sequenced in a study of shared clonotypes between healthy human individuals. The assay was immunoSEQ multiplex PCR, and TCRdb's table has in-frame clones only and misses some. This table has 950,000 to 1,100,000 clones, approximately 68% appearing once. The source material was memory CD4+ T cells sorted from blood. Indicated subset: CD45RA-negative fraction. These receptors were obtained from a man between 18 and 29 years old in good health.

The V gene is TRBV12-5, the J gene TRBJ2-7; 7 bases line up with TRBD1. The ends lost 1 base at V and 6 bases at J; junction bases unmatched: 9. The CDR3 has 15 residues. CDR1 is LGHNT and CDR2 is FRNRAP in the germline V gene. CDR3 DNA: TGTGCTAGTGGTTTGGCAGGGACAGTAAATCGCGAGCAGTACTTC. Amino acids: CASGLAGTVNREQYF. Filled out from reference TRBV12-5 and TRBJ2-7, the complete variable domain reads DARVTQTPRHKVTEMGQEVTMRCQPILGHNTVFWYRQTMMQGLELLAYFRNRAPLDDSGMPKDRFSAEMPDATLATLKIQPSEPRDSAVYFCASGLAGTVNREQYFGPGTRLTVT.

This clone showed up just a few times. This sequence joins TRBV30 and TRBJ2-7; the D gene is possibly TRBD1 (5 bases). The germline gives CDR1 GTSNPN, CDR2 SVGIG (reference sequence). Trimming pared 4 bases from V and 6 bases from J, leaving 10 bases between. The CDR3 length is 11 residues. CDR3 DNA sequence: TGTGCCTGGACAGGGTTTGGCGAGCAGTACTTC. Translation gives CAWTGFGEQYF.

CDR3 nucleotide sequence: TGTGCCAGCAGCTTAGTCAGGGGTGGGATAGATACGCAGTATTTT. This sequence encodes CASSLVRGGIDTQYF. J is TRBJ2-3 and V is TRBV11-2; TRBD1 might be the D (6 bases). V dropped 1 base and J dropped 5 bases, with 13 bases sitting between them. Germline CDR1 reads SGHAT; CDR2 reads FQNNGV. The CDR3 loop spans 15 amino acids.

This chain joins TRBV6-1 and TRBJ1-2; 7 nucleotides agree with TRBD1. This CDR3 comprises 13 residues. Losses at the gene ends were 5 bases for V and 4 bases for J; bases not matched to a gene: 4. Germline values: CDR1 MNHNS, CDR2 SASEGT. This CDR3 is CASSQGGTYGYTF. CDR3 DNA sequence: TGTGCCAGCAGTCAGGGGGGGACCTATGGCTACACCTTC.

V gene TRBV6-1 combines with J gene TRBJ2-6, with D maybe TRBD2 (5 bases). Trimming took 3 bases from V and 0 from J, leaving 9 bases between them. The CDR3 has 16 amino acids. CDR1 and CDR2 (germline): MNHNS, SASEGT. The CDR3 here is CASSEGSSSGANVLTF. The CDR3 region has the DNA TGTGCCAGCAGTGAGGGGAGCTCCTCTGGGGCCAACGTCCTGACTTTC.

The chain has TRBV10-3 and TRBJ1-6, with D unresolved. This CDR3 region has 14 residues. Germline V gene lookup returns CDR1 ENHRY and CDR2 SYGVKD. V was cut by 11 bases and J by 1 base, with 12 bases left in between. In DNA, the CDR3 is TGTGCCGGCAGAGGCGGGTCCTATAATTCACCCCTCCACTTT. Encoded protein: CAGRGGSYNSPLHF.

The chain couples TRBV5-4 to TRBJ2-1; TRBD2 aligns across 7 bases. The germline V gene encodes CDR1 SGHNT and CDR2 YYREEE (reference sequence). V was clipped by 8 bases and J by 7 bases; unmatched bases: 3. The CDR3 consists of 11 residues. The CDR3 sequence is CASAGGNEQFF. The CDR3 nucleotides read TGTGCCAGTGCCGGGGGGAATGAGCAGTTCTTC.

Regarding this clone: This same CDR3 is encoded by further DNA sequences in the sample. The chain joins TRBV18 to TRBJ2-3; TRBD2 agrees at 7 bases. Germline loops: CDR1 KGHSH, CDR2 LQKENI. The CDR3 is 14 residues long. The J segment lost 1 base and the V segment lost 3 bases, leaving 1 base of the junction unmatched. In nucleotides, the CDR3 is TGTGCCAGCTCACCTCGGGGGGGCACAGATACGCAGTATTTT. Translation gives CASSPRGGTDTQYF.

In DNA form, the CDR3 reads TGTGCCTGGAGTTTCCCGGACAGGCGCTCGTGGAACACCATATATTTT. This codes for CAWSFPDRRSWNTIYF. V gene TRBV30 combines with J gene TRBJ1-3, with TRBD1 matching 7 bases. Germline V gene sequence: CDR1 GTSNPN, CDR2 SVGIG (reference sequence). There are 16 residues in the CDR3. V was clipped by 2 bases and J by 7 bases; unmatched bases: 14.

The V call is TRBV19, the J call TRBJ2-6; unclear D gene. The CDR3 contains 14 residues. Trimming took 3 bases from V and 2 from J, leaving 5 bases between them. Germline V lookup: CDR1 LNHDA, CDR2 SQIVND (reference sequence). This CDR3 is CASSIEPGANVLTF. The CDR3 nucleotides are TGTGCCAGTAGTATTGAGCCTGGGGCCAACGTCCTGACTTTC.

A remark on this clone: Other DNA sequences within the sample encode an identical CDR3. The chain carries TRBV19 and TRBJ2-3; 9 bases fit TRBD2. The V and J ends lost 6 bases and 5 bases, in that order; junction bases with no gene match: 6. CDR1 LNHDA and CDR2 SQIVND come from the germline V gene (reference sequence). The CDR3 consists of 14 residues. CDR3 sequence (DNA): TGTGCCAGTAGATTAGCGGGAGTAGGAGATACGCAGTATTTT. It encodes CASRLAGVGDTQYF. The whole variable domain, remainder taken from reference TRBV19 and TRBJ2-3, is DGGITQSPKYLFRKEGQNVTLSCEQNLNHDAMYWYRQDPGQGLRLIYYSQIVNDFQKGDIAEGYSVSREKKESFPLTVTSAQKNPTAFYLCASRLAGVGDTQYFGPGTRLTVL.

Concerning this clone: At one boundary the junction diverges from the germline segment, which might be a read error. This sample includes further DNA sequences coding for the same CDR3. The CDR3 sequence: CASSFEGTDTQYF. Written as DNA, the CDR3 is TGTGCCAGCAGCTTTGAGGGCACGGATACGCAGTATTTT. The gene calls are TRBV11-3 and TRBJ2-3; D is possibly TRBD2 (5 bases). CDR1 and CDR2 (germline): SGHNT, YENEEA. The CDR3 totals 13 residues.

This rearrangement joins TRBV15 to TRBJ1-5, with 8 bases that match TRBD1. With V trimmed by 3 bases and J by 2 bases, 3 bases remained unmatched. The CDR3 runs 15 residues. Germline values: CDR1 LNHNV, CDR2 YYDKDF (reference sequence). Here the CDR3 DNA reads TGTGCCACCAGCAGGCCGACAGGGGGCAATCAGCCCCAGCATTTT. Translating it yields CATSRPTGGNQPQHF.

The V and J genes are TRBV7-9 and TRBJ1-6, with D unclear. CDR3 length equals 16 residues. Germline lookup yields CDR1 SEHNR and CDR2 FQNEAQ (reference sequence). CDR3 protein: CASRRGSSGDNSPLHF. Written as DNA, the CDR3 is TGTGCTTCACGGCGAGGGTCGAGCGGCGATAATTCACCCCTCCACTTT.

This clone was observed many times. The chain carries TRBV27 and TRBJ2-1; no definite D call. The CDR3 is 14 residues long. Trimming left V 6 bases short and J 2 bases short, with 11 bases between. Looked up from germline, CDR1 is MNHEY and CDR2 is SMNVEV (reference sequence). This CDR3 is CASSPREPYNEQFF. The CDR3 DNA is TGTGCCAGCAGCCCGAGAGAGCCCTACAATGAGCAGTTCTTC.